This passage covers 21 T cell receptor beta chains from one sample sequenced in a study of OX40 agonist ivuxolimab in advanced cancers. The table came from immunoSEQ multiplex PCR; TCRdb's copy has only in-frame clones and leaves some out. The profile shows about 80,000 clones, approximately 92% of them singletons. The sequenced sample was CD4+ or CD8+ T cells sorted from blood, obtained in a trial of the OX40 agonist ivuxolimab. These receptor sequences come from an adult with an advanced solid tumor such as melanoma, head and neck, liver or kidney cancer.

This clone was found a few times. This chain uses TRBV28 with TRBJ1-5; D is perhaps TRBD1 (5 bases). The CDR3 is made up of 17 amino acids. Germline CDR1 and CDR2: MDHEN and SYDVKM. V was pared by 4 bases and J by 9 bases, with 25 bases between. CDR3: CASSSLSLGGPLAPQHF. The CDR3 DNA follows: TGTGCCAGCAGTTCTCTATCCCTGGGGGGTCCATTAGCGCCCCAGCATTTT.

V and J are TRBV5-3 and TRBJ1-3; 7 positions match TRBD1. TRBV5-3 is marked as an open reading frame, function uncertain. The CDR3 loop spans 16 amino acids. Trimming at V came to 6 bases and at J to 0 bases, leaving 9 bases not matched to a gene. The CDR3 here is CARTTTGQCSGNTIYF. CDR3 coding DNA: TGTGCCAGAACCACGACGGGACAGTGCTCTGGAAACACCATATATTTT.

The genes are TRBV6-1 and TRBJ2-7; D gene ambiguous. The CDR3 is 13 residues long. Germline V gene data show CDR1 as MNHNS and CDR2 as SASEGT. V lost 7 bases to trimming and J lost 1 base, with 11 bases between them. This CDR3 is CASNLAVSYEQYF. DNA of the CDR3: TGTGCCAGCAATCTGGCCGTGTCCTACGAGCAGTACTTC.

V is TRBV9 and J is TRBJ2-1, with D possibly TRBD2 on 7 matching bases. V was clipped by 0 bases and J by 0 bases, with 10 bases between them. Germline CDR1 and CDR2: SGDLS and YYNGEE. This CDR3 region has 16 residues. CDR3 sequence: CASSVEGEGSYNEQFF. CDR3 DNA sequence: TGTGCCAGCAGCGTAGAGGGGGAGGGCTCCTACAATGAGCAGTTCTTC.

This chain connects TRBV13 to TRBJ1-2; D uncertain. The germline V gene encodes CDR1 PRHDT and CDR2 FYEKMQ (reference sequence). The CDR3 totals 15 residues. V was trimmed by 4 bases and J by 0 bases, leaving 12 bases between them. The CDR3 sequence is CASSSFLLANYGYTF. CDR3 nucleotide sequence: TGTGCCAGCAGCTCTTTTCTATTAGCTAACTATGGCTACACCTTC.

The gene calls are TRBV5-8 and TRBJ2-7, with D possibly TRBD1 on 6 matching bases. The V gene lost 4 bases and the J gene lost 3 bases, with 8 bases spanning the gap. This CDR3 region has 12 residues. Germline-derived CDR1 and CDR2 are SGHTS and YDEGEE. The CDR3 spells CASSGTLYEQYF. The CDR3 DNA is TGTGCCAGCAGCGGGACACTCTACGAGCAGTACTTC.

The V call is TRBV4-1, the J call TRBJ2-6; D unresolved. Trimming shortened V by 1 base and J by 0 bases, and 13 bases separated the two germline ends. The CDR3 spans 18 residues. The V gene's germline CDR1 is MGHRA and CDR2 YSYEKL. CDR3 residues: CASSQVGKGISGANVLTF. The CDR3, as DNA: TGCGCCAGCAGCCAAGTTGGGAAAGGCATCTCTGGGGCCAACGTCCTGACTTTC.

The chain links TRBV9 to TRBJ2-7; possibly TRBD2 for D (5 bases). Germline CDR1 reads SGDLS; CDR2 reads YYNGEE. Trimming removed 0 bases at V and 3 bases at J, with 10 bases between. This CDR3 has 14 residues. The CDR3 loop reads CASSVDGNLYEQYF. The CDR3 DNA follows: TGTGCCAGCAGCGTAGACGGGAACCTCTACGAGCAGTACTTC.

In DNA, the CDR3 is TGTGCTAGTGGGTGGGGAGGGTCCGAGCAGTACTTC. Its translation is CASGWGGSEQYF. The chain combines TRBV12-5 with TRBJ2-7, with TRBD2 identical over 7 bases. V was clipped by 6 bases and J by 6 bases; unmatched bases: 5. There are 12 residues in the CDR3. Germline V lookup: CDR1 LGHNT, CDR2 FRNRAP. Variable domain in full (rest from reference TRBV12-5 and TRBJ2-7): DARVTQTPRHKVTEMGQEVTMRCQPILGHNTVFWYRQTMMQGLELLAYFRNRAPLDDSGMPKDRFSAEMPDATLATLKIQPSEPRDSAVYFCASGWGGSEQYFGPGTRLTVT.

Here the CDR3 reads CASSLWGGDDQPQHF. DNA of the CDR3: TGTGCCAGCAGTTTATGGGGGGGGGATGATCAGCCCCAGCATTTT. This chain joins TRBV27 and TRBJ1-5, with D possibly matching TRBD1 (5 bases). From germline, CDR1 is MNHEY and CDR2 SMNVEV (reference sequence). V gave up 1 base and J gave up 5 bases, with 12 bases separating them. This CDR3 has 15 residues.

A note on this clone: Relative to the germline gene, one junction end is altered; a read error may explain this. This chain connects TRBV11-3 to TRBJ2-1, with 11 nucleotides matching TRBD2. The CDR3 extends over 15 amino acids. The V gene's germline CDR1 is SGHNT and CDR2 YENEEA. CDR3 in DNA: TGTGCCAGCAGTTTAGCGGGGGGGCCCTACAATGAGCAGTTCTTC. It encodes CASSLAGGPYNEQFF. Full variable domain (outside the CDR3, taken from reference TRBV11-3 and TRBJ2-1): EAGVVQSPRYKIIEKKQPVAFWCNPISGHNTLYWYLQNLGQGPELLIRYENEEAVDDSQLPKDRFSAERLKGVDSTLKIQPAELGDSAVYLCASSLAGGPYNEQFFGPGTRLTVL.

V gene TRBV19 combines with J gene TRBJ2-1; no clear D gene. Germline CDR1 and CDR2: LNHDA and SQIVND (reference sequence). V lost 4 bases, J lost 0 bases, and 10 bases lay in between. The CDR3 runs to 15 residues. The CDR3 DNA follows: TGTGCCAGTAGTACGACCCTTAGCTCCTACAATGAGCAGTTCTTC. Translating gives CASSTTLSSYNEQFF.

This chain uses TRBV6-5 with TRBJ2-7, with 9 bases matching TRBD1. The CDR3 runs 15 residues. V shed 8 bases and J 1 base; nucleotides not matched to a gene: 9. CDR1 is MNHEY, CDR2 SVGAGI, per germline. CDR3 coding DNA: TGTGCCAGCTCGTCGTTACAGGGGGCGTCCTACGAGCAGTACTTC. The encoded protein is CASSSLQGASYEQYF.

The gene calls are TRBV12-5 and TRBJ1-1; TRBD1 aligns across 7 bases. This CDR3 is 14 amino acids long. The germline gives CDR1 LGHNT, CDR2 FRNRAP. The trim removed 6 bases at V and 1 base at J, leaving 5 bases unmatched. The CDR3 DNA follows: TGTGCTAGTGGCCTGACAGGGCAGAACACTGAAGCTTTCTTT. Encoded protein: CASGLTGQNTEAFF.

The chain couples TRBV11-1 to TRBJ2-7, with TRBD2 matching 12 bases. Losses at the gene ends were 4 bases for V and 2 bases for J; bases not matched to a gene: 6. Germline CDR1 reads SGHAT; CDR2 reads FQDESV (reference sequence). The CDR3 runs to 16 residues. CDR3 region: CASSSYSSGGAYEQYF. The CDR3 nucleotides read TGTGCCAGCAGCTCCTACTCTAGCGGGGGGGCCTACGAGCAGTACTTC.

The chain combines TRBV29-1 with TRBJ1-2; 7 bases align to TRBD1. With 0 bases clipped from V and 5 bases from J, the junction kept 3 bases outside the gene matches. The CDR3 has 13 residues. Germline CDR1 reads SQVTM; CDR2 reads ANQGSEA. The CDR3 DNA follows: TGCAGCGTTGAAGAAGGGACAGAGTATGGCTACACCTTC. Amino acids: CSVEEGTEYGYTF.

The rearrangement joins TRBV5-4 to TRBJ2-7; 8 nucleotides align to TRBD1. Germline V gives CDR1 SGHNT, CDR2 YYREEE (reference sequence). The CDR3 spans 13 residues. V gave up 4 bases and J gave up 2 bases; unmatched junction bases: 2. The CDR3 here is CASSDRGTYEQYF. CDR3 sequence (DNA): TGTGCCAGCAGCGACAGGGGAACCTACGAGCAGTACTTC. Drawing the rest from reference TRBV5-4 and TRBJ2-7, the complete variable domain is ETGVTQSPTHLIKTRGQQVTLRCSSQSGHNTVSWYQQALGQGPQFIFQYYREEENGRGNFPPRFSGLQFPNYSSELNVNALELDDSALYLCASSDRGTYEQYFGPGTRLTVT.

This clone has just one count. This chain connects TRBV6-6 to TRBJ2-5; the D is unclear. The end of the DNA aligns better with TRBJ2-7, so the J call may be wrong. The CDR3 is made up of 14 amino acids. CDR1 and CDR2 (germline): MNHNY, SVGAGI (reference sequence). The CDR3 protein is CASSYSSGSYEQYF. As DNA, the CDR3 is TGTGCCAGCAGTTACTCGTCCGGTTCTTACGAGCAGTACTTC.

This clone has just one count. The gene calls are TRBV15 and TRBJ1-1; 7 bases are a match to TRBD1. The CDR3 loop spans 13 amino acids. CDR1 is LNHNV, CDR2 YYDKDF, per germline (reference sequence). Trimming removed 4 bases from V and 7 bases from J; junction bases left unmatched: 6. The CDR3: CATSKTGMFEAFF. CDR3 DNA: TGTGCCACCAGCAAGACAGGGATGTTTGAAGCTTTCTTT.

For this clone: A read error may produce the germline difference seen at one junction end. This chain's CDR3 is CASSLGSNQLQHF. In DNA, the CDR3 is TGTGCCAGCAGCTTGGGTAGCAATCAGCTCCAGCATTTT. V usage is TRBV5-4 and J usage is TRBJ1-5; D remains ambiguous. The CDR3 totals 13 residues. The germline CDR1 and CDR2 sequences are SGHNT and YYREEE (reference sequence).

This clone was detected only once. The rearrangement uses TRBV7-6 and TRBJ2-3; D is ambiguous. In germline, CDR1 is SGHVS, CDR2 FNYEAQ. CDR3 length equals 13 residues. V was cut by 4 bases and J by 4 bases, with 9 bases left in between. CDR3 nucleotide sequence: TGTGCCAGCAGCTCGCAGCCCCCAGATACGCAGTATTTT. Residues: CASSSQPPDTQYF.